This T cell receptor beta chain was retrieved from a study of CD8 T cells in ankylosing spondylitis. Trimming took 7 bases from V and 0 from J, leaving 10 bases between them. The CDR3 consists of 15 residues. Germline values: CDR1 SGHTA, CDR2 FQGNSA. This clonotype was recorded a few times. Antigen specificity is unknown. Libraries of TCR beta came from quantitative 5'-RACE with molecular barcodes. MiXCR, run by TCRdb on the 5' RACE reads, gives a single entry per CDR3 protein. Among 220,000 or so distinct CDR3 sequences listed, 8% to 11% were seen once. General study results and limits: Seemingly distinctive of ankylosing spondylitis blood was a TCR beta motif formed by eight highly homologous variants.

J is TRBJ2-6 and V is TRBV7-2, with D perhaps matching TRBD1 (6 bases). The sequenced material came from blood, either unsorted or a sorted T cell fraction (not recorded which). This clonotype was sampled from a male donor with ankylosing spondylitis or in good health (not recorded which). The CDR3 loop is CASTQGISGANVLTF. For the CDR3, the DNA is TGTGCCAGCACCCAGGGGATCTCTGGGGCCAACGTCCTGACTTTC.